The 24 T cell receptor beta chains in this list originate from one sample, sequenced in a study of T cells in tuberculosis. Profiled with immunoSEQ multiplex PCR; TCRdb holds only in-frame clones, not every one. The sample contains tens of thousands of clones, over 90% of which appear only once. Time point given: new active TB diagnosis, blood taken before or within 7 days of starting treatment. The specimen was PBMCs, collected at tuberculosis diagnosis. The receptors were gathered from an adult with tuberculosis.

This sequence joins TRBV27 and TRBJ1-1; 9 bases fit TRBD1. This CDR3 is 15 amino acids long. Looked up from germline, CDR1 is MNHEY and CDR2 is SMNVEV (reference sequence). J lost 1 base, V lost 6 bases, and 6 bases had no gene match. The CDR3 bases are TGTGCCAGCAGCGACCCGGGACAGGGGAACACTGAAGCTTTCTTT. Amino acids: CASSDPGQGNTEAFF.

This rearrangement joins TRBV7-2 to TRBJ2-3, with D unresolved. Per the germline V gene, CDR1 is SGHTA and CDR2 is FQGNSA. The V and J ends lost 5 bases and 11 bases respectively, with 17 bases between them. This CDR3 has 13 residues. CDR3 sequence (DNA): TGTGCCAGCAGCCCTAGGCCCCCACTTGAGCAGTATTTT. This sequence encodes CASSPRPPLEQYF.

The chain couples TRBV28 to TRBJ2-7; 7 bases line up with TRBD1. CDR3 size: 15 residues. CDR1 is MDHEN and CDR2 is SYDVKM in the germline V gene. The J segment lost 3 bases and the V segment lost 7 bases, leaving 12 bases of the junction unmatched. This CDR3 is CASNRVGDRLYEQYF. DNA for the CDR3: TGTGCCAGCAATAGGGTGGGGGACAGACTCTACGAGCAGTACTTC.

The V call is TRBV28, the J call TRBJ1-5, with 8 bases fitting TRBD1. The CDR3 length is 16 residues. CDR1 and CDR2 from the germline V gene are MDHEN and SYDVKM. The V gene end was trimmed by 3 bases and the J gene end by 3 bases; junction bases not matched to a gene: 7. The CDR3 bases are TGTGCCAGCAGTTTCGGCGGGACAGGCCCCAATCAGCCCCAGCATTTT. This codes for CASSFGGTGPNQPQHF.

The chain links TRBV28 to TRBJ2-7; 11 nucleotides line up with TRBD1. Germline loops: CDR1 MDHEN, CDR2 SYDVKM. The CDR3 has 15 amino acids. V lost 2 bases, J lost 2 bases, and 2 bases stayed unmatched. CDR3 protein: CASSLTGQGAYEQYF. In nucleotides, the CDR3 is TGTGCCAGCAGTTTAACGGGACAGGGGGCCTACGAGCAGTACTTC.

This clone has only one observation. The chain uses TRBV19 and TRBJ1-1; D gene ambiguous. The CDR3 has 12 amino acids. Germline assignment: CDR1 LNHDA and CDR2 SQIVND (reference sequence). V gave up 2 bases and J gave up 4 bases, with 5 bases separating them. This chain's CDR3 is CASSIPGTEAFF. CDR3 coding DNA: TGTGCCAGTAGTATACCCGGCACTGAAGCTTTCTTT.

The chain links TRBV4-2 to TRBJ2-1; D may be TRBD2 (6 bases). V was trimmed by 1 base and J by 6 bases, leaving 16 bases between them. The V gene's germline CDR1 is LGHNA and CDR2 YNFKEQ. This CDR3 is 16 amino acids long. The CDR3 region is CASSQVSGPSPNEQFF. The CDR3 DNA reads TGTGCCAGCAGCCAAGTTAGCGGCCCCTCCCCCAATGAGCAGTTCTTC.

The V call is TRBV30, the J call TRBJ2-3; 8 bases agree with TRBD2. J was trimmed by 3 bases and V by 5 bases; bases with no gene match: 7. Germline CDR1 reads GTSNPN; CDR2 reads SVGIG (reference sequence). CDR3 length equals 14 residues. CDR3 nucleotides: TGTGCCTGGTTCCAGCGGGAGAAGACAGATACGCAGTATTTT. Its translation is CAWFQREKTDTQYF.

The chain employs TRBV11-2 and TRBJ2-1; 9 nucleotides align to TRBD2. The germline V gene encodes CDR1 SGHAT and CDR2 FQNNGV. This CDR3 is 15 amino acids long. V trimming: 2 bases; J trimming: 4 bases; junction bases outside the gene matches: 3. CDR3 loop: CASSLLAGNYNEQFF. The CDR3 DNA follows: TGTGCCAGCAGCTTACTAGCGGGAAATTACAATGAGCAGTTCTTC.

The CDR3 nucleotides are TGCGCCAGCAGCCAAGATCCAACCGGACTAGCGGGAGACGAGCAGTTCTTC. Amino acids: CASSQDPTGLAGDEQFF. This chain links TRBV4-3 with TRBJ2-1, with 13 bases aligning to TRBD2. The V gene's germline CDR1 is LGHNA and CDR2 YSLEER. The CDR3 has 17 amino acids. V gave up 0 bases and J gave up 10 bases; unmatched junction bases: 9.

The chain employs TRBV6-5 and TRBJ1-4, with D tentatively TRBD1 (5 bases). This CDR3 spans 16 amino acids. CDR1 and CDR2 from the germline V gene are MNHEY and SVGAGI. V was cut by 2 bases and J by 7 bases, with 17 bases left in between. The CDR3 sequence: CASSYGWASGGEKLFF. CDR3 in DNA: TGTGCCAGCAGTTACGGGTGGGCGAGCGGGGGTGAAAAACTGTTTTTT.

The chain combines TRBV10-3 with TRBJ2-5; D uncertain. Germline loops: CDR1 ENHRY, CDR2 SYGVKD. Trimming pared 8 bases from V and 2 bases from J, leaving 6 bases between. CDR3 length: 11 residues. CDR3 in DNA: TGTGCCATCGCTAGTCAAGAGACCCAGTACTTC. Translated, it gives CAIASQETQYF.

The CDR3 DNA reads as TGCGCCAGCAGCCAGGGGGGAGGAAGGACAGATTCACCCCTCCACTTT. It specifies CASSQGGGRTDSPLHF. The V gene is TRBV5-1, the J gene TRBJ1-6, with TRBD1 identical over 7 bases. CDR3 size: 16 residues. The V gene's germline CDR1 is SGHRS and CDR2 YFSETQ. The ends lost 4 bases at V and 8 bases at J; junction bases unmatched: 12.

The chain has TRBV9 and TRBJ2-3, with 8 nucleotides matching TRBD2. The CDR3 is 17 residues long. Germline loops: CDR1 SGDLS, CDR2 YYNGEE. The V gene end was trimmed by 0 bases and the J gene end by 2 bases; junction bases not matched to a gene: 8. The CDR3 protein is CASSVEEAGAYTDTQYF. In DNA, the CDR3 is TGTGCCAGCAGCGTAGAGGAAGCGGGAGCCTACACAGATACGCAGTATTTT.

The rearrangement links TRBV7-2 to TRBJ2-7; 8 bases line up with TRBD1. CDR1 is SGHTA, CDR2 FQGNSA, per germline. CDR3 length: 15 residues. The V segment lost 5 bases and the J segment 0 bases; nucleotides outside the gene matches: 6. CDR3 loop: CASSQTGANSYEQYF. CDR3 nucleotides: TGTGCCAGCAGCCAGACAGGGGCCAACTCCTACGAGCAGTACTTC.

This clone was recorded once. The chain employs TRBV19 and TRBJ1-5; no definite D call. CDR3 length equals 14 residues. Germline V lookup: CDR1 LNHDA, CDR2 SQIVND (reference sequence). Trimming left V 4 bases short and J 7 bases short, with 14 bases between. The CDR3: CASSKRSTNQPQHF. The CDR3, as DNA: TGTGCCAGTAGTAAGCGAAGTACTAACCAGCCCCAGCATTTT. Full variable domain (rest looked up from reference TRBV19 and TRBJ1-5): DGGITQSPKYLFRKEGQNVTLSCEQNLNHDAMYWYRQDPGQGLRLIYYSQIVNDFQKGDIAEGYSVSREKKESFPLTVTSAQKNPTAFYLCASSKRSTNQPQHFGDGTRLSIL.

The V gene is TRBV5-6, the J gene TRBJ1-5, with 11 bases lining up with TRBD1. Germline V gene data show CDR1 as SGHDT and CDR2 as YYEEEE. Germline trimming cut 4 bases from V and 4 bases from J; bases unmatched to any gene: 4. The CDR3 loop spans 15 amino acids. CDR3 in DNA: TGTGCCAGCAGCCAGGACAGGGGGCTAAATCAGCCCCAGCATTTT. The encoded protein is CASSQDRGLNQPQHF.

This clone appeared once. The junction shows a germline mismatch at one end, possibly a read error. The rearrangement uses TRBV19 and TRBJ2-5; 9 bases are a match to TRBD1. Germline V gene sequence: CDR1 LNHDA, CDR2 SQIVND (reference sequence). This CDR3 contains 16 residues. CDR3 region: CASSAPGTGRQEAQYF. The CDR3 DNA is TGTGCCAGTAGCGCACCCGGGACAGGGAGGCAAGAGGCCCAGTACTTC. Looking up the rest from reference TRBV19 and TRBJ2-5 gives the full variable domain: DGGITQSPKYLFRKEGQNVTLSCEQNLNHDAMYWYRQDPGQGLRLIYYSQIVNDFQKGDIAEGYSVSREKKESFPLTVTSAQKNPTAFYLCASSAPGTGRQEAQYFGPGTRLLVL.

The chain combines TRBV7-9 with TRBJ1-2; D gene unclear. The V end was cut by 5 bases, the J end by 0 bases, with 4 bases between. The germline V gene has CDR1 SEHNR and CDR2 FQNEAQ (reference sequence). This CDR3 has 12 amino acids. The CDR3 here is CASSPANYGYTF. Here the CDR3 DNA reads TGTGCCAGCAGCCCTGCTAACTATGGCTACACCTTC.

The rearrangement links TRBV19 to TRBJ2-1; no clear D. V dropped 3 bases and J dropped 5 bases, with 8 bases sitting between them. The CDR3 totals 13 residues. The germline V gene encodes CDR1 LNHDA and CDR2 SQIVND (reference sequence). CDR3 sequence (DNA): TGTGCCAGTAGTATCTGGGCCCACAATGAGCAGTTCTTC. Residues: CASSIWAHNEQFF.

V and J are TRBV14 and TRBJ2-1; a possible D gene is TRBD2 (5 bases). This CDR3 region has 14 residues. V was pared by 1 base and J by 8 bases, with 12 bases between. Germline CDR1 SGHDN, CDR2 FVKESK. This chain's CDR3 is CASSQVRGSDEQFF. As DNA, the CDR3 is TGTGCCAGCAGCCAAGTGAGAGGGAGTGATGAGCAGTTCTTC. The full variable domain, in which reference TRBV14 and TRBJ2-1 provide the parts outside the CDR3, is EAGVTQFPSHSVIEKGQTVTLRCDPISGHDNLYWYRRVMGKEIKFLLHFVKESKQDESGMPNNRFLAERTGGTYSTLKVQPAELEDSGVYFCASSQVRGSDEQFFGPGTRLTVL.

The rearrangement uses TRBV29-1 and TRBJ1-2; D perhaps matches TRBD1 (6 bases). Germline loops: CDR1 SQVTM, CDR2 ANQGSEA. V gave up 6 bases and J gave up 8 bases, with 16 bases separating them. The CDR3 has 12 residues. As DNA, the CDR3 is TGCAGCGTCGACCCCAGGGGAATGGGCTACACCTTC. This translates into CSVDPRGMGYTF.

The chain recombines TRBV19 with TRBJ2-5, with TRBD1 matching over 10 bases. The CDR3 runs to 15 residues. Germline values: CDR1 LNHDA, CDR2 SQIVND (reference sequence). V dropped 6 bases and J dropped 5; count of bases not matched to a gene: 9. The CDR3 here is CASRVRDRGWETQYF. CDR3 coding DNA: TGTGCCAGTAGGGTGCGGGACAGGGGATGGGAGACCCAGTACTTC.

The J gene is TRBJ2-5, the V gene TRBV11-2, with D possibly TRBD1 on 5 matching bases. The length of the CDR3 is 15 residues. V lost 3 bases and J 5 bases, leaving 16 bases between the germline ends. The V gene's germline CDR1 is SGHAT and CDR2 FQNNGV. For the CDR3, the DNA is TGTGCCAGCAGCTTTATCAACCATCCAGGGGAGACCCAGTACTTC. Its protein is CASSFINHPGETQYF.